Following are 2 T cell receptor beta chains from one sample sequenced in a study of T-cell reconstitution after alpha-beta-depleted transplantation in children. Preparation of the TCRbeta library was carried out with unique molecular identifiers. Via MiXCR, TCRdb re-called the PCR reads, giving one row per CDR3 protein. The sample carries roughly 200,000 distinct CDR3 sequences, roughly 15% recorded once. The starting material was PBMCs from the stem cell graft donor, obtained from the stem cell graft. These receptors originate from a human donor who donated a stem cell graft to a child with acute lymphoblastic leukemia.

This clonotype was counted at least ten times. V and J are TRBV29-1 and TRBJ1-6; D gene unclear. The ends were cut back, 4 bases at V and 4 bases at J, with 8 bases in the middle. Germline lookup yields CDR1 SQVTM and CDR2 ANQGSEA. The CDR3 loop spans 13 amino acids. As DNA, the CDR3 is TGCAGCGTTGGGCAGACGTATAATTCACCCCTCCACTTT. Translation: CSVGQTYNSPLHF.

The rearrangement joins TRBV24-1 to TRBJ2-7, with D unclear. V dropped 3 bases and J dropped 5 bases, with 4 bases sitting between them. Germline V CDR1 and CDR2: KGHDR, SFDVKD. This CDR3 has 11 residues. The CDR3 nucleotides are TGTGCCACCAGTGATGGCGACGAGCAGTACTTC. This codes for CATSDGDEQYF.